This T cell receptor (beta chain) was sequenced in a study of blood T cell repertoires in COVID-19. Libraries were prepared by immunoSEQ multiplex PCR; TCRdb keeps only in-frame clonotypes and omits some of them. Here the sample spans approximately 140,000 clones, around 84% being singletons. CDR3 length: 14 residues. From germline, CDR1 is KGHSH and CDR2 LQKENI. Trimming shortened V by 2 bases and J by 6 bases, and 11 bases separated the two germline ends. The sequence was collected from a man aged 35-49 years with acute COVID-19. Source material: PBMCs or T cells enriched from blood (not recorded which). The V call is TRBV18, the J call TRBJ2-1; tentatively, D is TRBD1 (6 bases). This CDR3 is CASSPWTEGNEQFF. CDR3 bases: TGTGCCAGCTCACCATGGACAGAGGGCAATGAGCAGTTCTTC. Variable domain in full (rest from reference TRBV18 and TRBJ2-1): NAGVMQNPRHLVRRRGQEARLRCSPMKGHSHVYWYRQLPEEGLKFMVYLQKENIIDESGMPKERFSAEFPKEGPSILRIQQVVRGDSAAYFCASSPWTEGNEQFFGPGTRLTVL.